This T cell receptor beta chain was recorded in a study of OX40 agonist ivuxolimab in advanced cancers. V was shortened by 1 base and J by 3 bases, with 3 bases between the two germline ends. The CDR3 extends over 11 amino acids. CDR1 and CDR2 from the germline V gene are GTSNPN and SVGIG (reference sequence). Some clones are missing from TCRdb's copy, which holds only in-frame ones; the method was immunoSEQ multiplex PCR. Of roughly 70,000 clones in the sample, roughly 87% are singletons; the top ten hold 2.8%. Sequencing was performed on CD4+ or CD8+ T cells sorted from blood, taken in a trial of the OX40 agonist ivuxolimab. The V call is TRBV30, the J call TRBJ1-2; no clear D gene. The sequence was obtained from an adult with an advanced solid tumor such as melanoma, head and neck, liver or kidney cancer. The CDR3 loop reads CAWSGYYGYTF. The CDR3 bases are TGTGCCTGGAGTGGGTACTATGGCTACACCTTC.